This TCR beta chain was recorded in a study of CXCR3-negative and CXCR3-positive naive CD8 T cells. The method, 5' RACE with UMI labels, was used to prepare the TRB cDNA libraries. No DNA is given; TCRdb re-called the 5' RACE reads and lists each CDR3 protein once. This sample's table has over 100,000 distinct CDR3 sequences. The receptor was isolated from a human donor in good health. Some clones in this sample may be carry-over from other donors' samples. The sample consisted of naive CXCR3- CD8+ T cells from blood. Subset described: CD45RO-CCR7+CD27+CD95- naive CD8+ T cells lacking CXCR3 (TNR3-).

CDR3 protein: CATSGPRTSGYEQYF. The rearrangement uses TRBV15 and TRBJ2-7; TCRdb selects TRBD2, and the lack of DNA leaves this call unchecked. CDR1 is LNHNV, CDR2 YYDKDF, per germline (reference sequence). The CDR3 contains 15 residues.